One sample yielded the 10 T cell receptor beta chains listed below, sequenced in a study of blood T cell repertoires in COVID-19. Profiled with immunoSEQ multiplex PCR; TCRdb holds only in-frame clones, not every one. This table has some 62,000 clones, roughly nine tenths appearing once. The sequencing input was peripheral blood. The receptors derive from an older woman with COVID-19, enrolled during active disease.

The chain employs TRBV18 and TRBJ2-2; D is perhaps TRBD2 (6 bases). Germline CDR1 and CDR2: KGHSH and LQKENI. Trimming took off 3 bases at V and 4 bases at J, with 9 bases between the two ends. The CDR3 extends over 14 amino acids. The chain's CDR3 is CASSPLGGTGELFF. The CDR3, as DNA: TGTGCCAGCTCACCCCTCGGGGGCACCGGGGAGCTGTTTTTT.

The CDR3 DNA follows: TGTGCCAGCAGCCTTACTAGCGGGAGGGGGAACGAGCAGTACTTC. Encoded protein: CASSLTSGRGNEQYF. The V gene is TRBV6-2 or TRBV6-3, the J gene TRBJ2-7; 13 bases map to TRBD2. V dropped 6 bases and J dropped 5; count of bases not matched to a gene: 7. Germline V CDR1 and CDR2: MNHEY, SVGEGT. This CDR3 spans 15 amino acids.

The chain couples TRBV7-2 to TRBJ2-7, with 8 bases lining up with TRBD1. The CDR3 is made up of 14 amino acids. Germline V gene sequence: CDR1 SGHTA, CDR2 FQGNSA. With 2 bases clipped from V and 2 bases from J, the junction kept 2 bases outside the gene matches. DNA for the CDR3: TGTGCCAGCAGCTTATCGGGACAGGCCTACGAGCAGTACTTC. This translates into CASSLSGQAYEQYF.

The chain carries TRBV11-3 and TRBJ2-7, with 8 positions matching TRBD2. Germline V gives CDR1 SGHNT, CDR2 YENEEA. The junction had 13 bases not matched to a gene; V was cut back by 5 bases and J by 4 bases. This CDR3 is built from 16 residues. The CDR3 DNA reads as TGTGCCAGCAGCCCCCACTCGGGAGGGCCTGTTTACGAGCAGTACTTC. This gives the protein CASSPHSGGPVYEQYF.

This rearrangement joins TRBV5-1 to TRBJ1-3; perhaps TRBD1 as D (5 bases). Trimming cost V 0 bases and J 1 base, with 11 bases left between them. The CDR3 contains 16 residues. Germline V gene lookup returns CDR1 SGHRS and CDR2 YFSETQ. This CDR3 is CASSLATGGSGNTIYF. The CDR3 DNA reads TGCGCCAGCAGCTTGGCCACCGGGGGTTCTGGAAACACCATATATTTT.

The chain recombines TRBV7-2 with TRBJ1-2; possible D gene TRBD1, 6 bases. Germline assignment: CDR1 SGHTA and CDR2 FQGNSA. The CDR3 spans 15 residues. The V gene lost 5 bases and the J gene lost 5 bases, with 18 bases spanning the gap. DNA of the CDR3: TGTGCCAGCAGCACGGACTCCACAGGGTTTTATGGCTACACCTTC. Its protein is CASSTDSTGFYGYTF.

The chain joins TRBV7-3 to TRBJ2-7; possible D gene TRBD2, 6 bases. Germline CDR1 reads SGHTA; CDR2 reads FQGTGA. CDR3 length: 14 amino acids. The V end lost 2 bases, the J end lost 2 bases, and 10 bases lay between the germline ends. This chain's CDR3 is CASSLDGGPYEQYF. CDR3 bases: TGTGCCAGCAGCTTAGACGGGGGACCCTACGAGCAGTACTTC.

V and J are TRBV28 and TRBJ1-6, with TRBD1 identical over 12 bases. From germline, CDR1 is MDHEN and CDR2 SYDVKM. The CDR3 length is 17 residues. The trim removed 1 base at V and 8 bases at J, leaving 6 bases unmatched. Here the CDR3 DNA reads TGTGCCAGCAGTTTATCCTTGGGACAGGGGGCATATTCACCCCTCCACTTT. Its translation is CASSLSLGQGAYSPLHF.

The chain combines TRBV7-9 with TRBJ2-7; no firm D call. Germline values: CDR1 SEHNR, CDR2 FQNEAQ (reference sequence). This CDR3 is built from 11 residues. V was shortened by 8 bases and J by 7 bases, with 12 bases between the two germline ends. The CDR3 sequence is CASQIPGEQYF. The CDR3 DNA reads as TGTGCCAGCCAAATTCCCGGTGAGCAGTACTTC.

The chain recombines TRBV2 with TRBJ2-7, with 10 bases lining up with TRBD1. Trimming removed 7 bases from V and 2 bases from J; junction bases left unmatched: 2. The CDR3 spans 13 residues. Germline V gives CDR1 SNHLY, CDR2 FYNNEI. CDR3 loop: CASKDRGTYEQYF. CDR3 in DNA: TGTGCCAGCAAGGACAGGGGGACCTACGAGCAGTACTTC. The whole variable domain, remainder taken from reference TRBV2 and TRBJ2-7, is EPEVTQTPSHQVTQMGQEVILRCVPISNHLYFYWYRQILGQKVEFLVSFYNNEISEKSEIFDDQFSVERPDGSNFTLKIRSTKLEDSAMYFCASKDRGTYEQYFGPGTRLTVT.